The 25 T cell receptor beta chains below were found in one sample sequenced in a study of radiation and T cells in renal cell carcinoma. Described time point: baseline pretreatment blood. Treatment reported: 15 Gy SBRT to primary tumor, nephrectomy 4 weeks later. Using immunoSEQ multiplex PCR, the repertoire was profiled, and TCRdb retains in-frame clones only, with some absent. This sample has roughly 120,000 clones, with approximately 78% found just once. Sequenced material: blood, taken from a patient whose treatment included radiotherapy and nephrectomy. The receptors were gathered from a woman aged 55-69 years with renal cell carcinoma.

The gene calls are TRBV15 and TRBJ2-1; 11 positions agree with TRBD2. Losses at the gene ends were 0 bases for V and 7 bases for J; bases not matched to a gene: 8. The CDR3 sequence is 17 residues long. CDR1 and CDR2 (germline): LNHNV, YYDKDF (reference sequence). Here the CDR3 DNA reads TGTGCCACCAGCAGAGATAGAACTAGCGGGAGCGGAAATGAGCAGTTCTTC. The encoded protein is CATSRDRTSGSGNEQFF.

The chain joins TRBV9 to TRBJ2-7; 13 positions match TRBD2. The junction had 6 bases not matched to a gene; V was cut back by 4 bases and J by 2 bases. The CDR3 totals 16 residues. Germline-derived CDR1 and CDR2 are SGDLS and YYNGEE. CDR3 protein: CASSPHTSGGAYEQYF. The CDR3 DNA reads TGTGCCAGCAGCCCTCACACTAGCGGGGGGGCCTACGAGCAGTACTTC.

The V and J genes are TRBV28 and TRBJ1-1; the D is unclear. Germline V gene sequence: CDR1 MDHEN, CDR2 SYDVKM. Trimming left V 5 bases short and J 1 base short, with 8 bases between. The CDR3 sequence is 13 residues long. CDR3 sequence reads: CASSKLGNTEAFF. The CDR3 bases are TGTGCCAGCAGTAAACTGGGGAACACTGAAGCTTTCTTT.

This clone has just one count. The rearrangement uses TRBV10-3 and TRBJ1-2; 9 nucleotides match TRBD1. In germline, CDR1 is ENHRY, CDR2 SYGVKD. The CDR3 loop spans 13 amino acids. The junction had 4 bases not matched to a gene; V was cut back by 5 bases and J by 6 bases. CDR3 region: CAISRQGGDGYTF. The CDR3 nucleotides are TGTGCCATCAGTCGACAGGGGGGGGATGGCTACACCTTC.

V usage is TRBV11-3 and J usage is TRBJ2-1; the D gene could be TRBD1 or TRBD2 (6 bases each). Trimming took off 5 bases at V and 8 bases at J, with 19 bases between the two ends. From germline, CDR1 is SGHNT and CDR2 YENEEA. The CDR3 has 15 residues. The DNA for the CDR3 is TGTGCCAGCAGCCAAGGGGGGACTCATGCGGATGAGCAGTTCTTC. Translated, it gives CASSQGGTHADEQFF.

As DNA, the CDR3 is TGTGCCAGCAGCTCGCGGGGCAGGAATCGAGAGCATTTT. Amino acids: CASSSRGRNREHF. The chain carries TRBV6-1 and TRBJ1-5; TRBD1 might be the D (5 bases). Germline CDR1 MNHNS, CDR2 SASEGT. The CDR3 sequence is 13 residues long. Between the trimmed V and J ends, which lost 6 bases and 14 bases, there was a span of 20 bases.

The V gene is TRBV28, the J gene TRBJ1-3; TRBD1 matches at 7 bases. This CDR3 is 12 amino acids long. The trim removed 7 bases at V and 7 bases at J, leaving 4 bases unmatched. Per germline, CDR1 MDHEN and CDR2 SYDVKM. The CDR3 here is CASTGGVNTIYF. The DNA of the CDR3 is TGTGCCAGCACAGGGGGGGTGAACACCATATATTTT.

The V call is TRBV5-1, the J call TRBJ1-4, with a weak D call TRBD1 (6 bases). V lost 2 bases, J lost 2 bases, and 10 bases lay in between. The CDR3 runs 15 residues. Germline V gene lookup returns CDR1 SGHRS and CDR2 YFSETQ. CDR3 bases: TGCGCCAGCAGCTTCAGGGGATCGACTAATGAAAAACTGTTTTTT. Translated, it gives CASSFRGSTNEKLFF.

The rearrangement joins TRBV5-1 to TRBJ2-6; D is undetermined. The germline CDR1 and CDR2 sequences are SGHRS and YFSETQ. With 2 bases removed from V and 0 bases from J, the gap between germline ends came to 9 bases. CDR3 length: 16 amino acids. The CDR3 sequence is CASSFERSSGANVLTF. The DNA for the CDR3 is TGCGCCAGCAGCTTTGAACGGTCCTCTGGGGCCAACGTCCTGACTTTC.

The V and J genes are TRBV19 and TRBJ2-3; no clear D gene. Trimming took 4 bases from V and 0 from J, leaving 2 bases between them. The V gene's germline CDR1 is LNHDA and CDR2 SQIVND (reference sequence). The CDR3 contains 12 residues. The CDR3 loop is CASSTSTDTQYF. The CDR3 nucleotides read TGTGCCAGTAGTACAAGCACAGATACGCAGTATTTT.

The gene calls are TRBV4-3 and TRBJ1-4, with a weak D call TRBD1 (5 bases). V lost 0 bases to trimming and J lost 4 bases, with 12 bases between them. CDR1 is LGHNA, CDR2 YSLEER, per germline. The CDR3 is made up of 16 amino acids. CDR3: CASSQDNSRVNEKLFF. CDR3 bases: TGCGCCAGCAGCCAAGATAACAGCAGGGTTAATGAAAAACTGTTTTTT.

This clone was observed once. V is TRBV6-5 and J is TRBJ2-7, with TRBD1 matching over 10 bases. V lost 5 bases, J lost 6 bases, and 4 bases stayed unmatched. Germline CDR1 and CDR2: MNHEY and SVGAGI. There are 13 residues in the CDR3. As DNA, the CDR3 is TGTGCCAGCAGTCGGGACAGGGGAAGCGAGCAGTACTTC. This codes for CASSRDRGSEQYF.

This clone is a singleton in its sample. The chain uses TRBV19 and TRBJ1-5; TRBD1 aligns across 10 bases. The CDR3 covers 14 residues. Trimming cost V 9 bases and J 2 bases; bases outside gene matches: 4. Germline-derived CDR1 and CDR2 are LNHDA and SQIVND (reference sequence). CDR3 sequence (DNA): TGTGCCAGCTCCGGGACAGGGGGCAATCAGCCCCAGCATTTT. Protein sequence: CASSGTGGNQPQHF.

CDR3 sequence (DNA): TGTGCCAGCAGTTCCCCCGGAGGGGGCCGAATCGATGAGCAGTTCTTC. This encodes CASSSPGGGRIDEQFF. The chain carries TRBV6-5 and TRBJ2-1, with a weak D call TRBD1 (7 bases). CDR1 MNHEY and CDR2 SVGAGI come from the germline V gene. V lost 4 bases to trimming and J lost 8 bases, with 21 bases between them. This CDR3 spans 16 amino acids.

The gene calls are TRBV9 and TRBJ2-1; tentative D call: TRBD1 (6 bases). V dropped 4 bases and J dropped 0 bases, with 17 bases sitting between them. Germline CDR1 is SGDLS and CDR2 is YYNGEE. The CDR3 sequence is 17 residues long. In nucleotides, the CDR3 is TGTGCCAGCAGCCGAGAAGGGGGACATAGCTCCTACAATGAGCAGTTCTTC. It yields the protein CASSREGGHSSYNEQFF.

Here the CDR3 reads CASSERLTEKNTEAFF. DNA for the CDR3: TGTGCCAGCAGTGAACGGTTGACAGAGAAGAACACTGAAGCTTTCTTT. This chain connects TRBV6-1 to TRBJ1-1, with D perhaps matching TRBD1 (5 bases). The V gene's germline CDR1 is MNHNS and CDR2 SASEGT. The CDR3 contains 16 residues. V dropped 2 bases and J dropped 1 base, with 14 bases sitting between them.

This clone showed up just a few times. CDR3: CASSSGTGVNTEAFF. CDR3 nucleotide sequence: TGTGCCAGTAGTTCCGGGACAGGCGTGAACACTGAAGCTTTCTTT. V and J are TRBV19 and TRBJ1-1; 8 bases line up with TRBD1. This CDR3 is 15 amino acids long. Germline V lookup: CDR1 LNHDA, CDR2 SQIVND (reference sequence). V gave up 5 bases and J gave up 0 bases; unmatched junction bases: 5.

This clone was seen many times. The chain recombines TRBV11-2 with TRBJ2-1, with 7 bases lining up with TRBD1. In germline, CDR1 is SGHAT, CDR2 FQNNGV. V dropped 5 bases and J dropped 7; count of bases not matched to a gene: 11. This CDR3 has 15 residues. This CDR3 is CASSMDRPLMNEQFF. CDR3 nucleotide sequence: TGTGCCAGCAGCATGGACAGGCCTCTGATGAATGAGCAGTTCTTC.

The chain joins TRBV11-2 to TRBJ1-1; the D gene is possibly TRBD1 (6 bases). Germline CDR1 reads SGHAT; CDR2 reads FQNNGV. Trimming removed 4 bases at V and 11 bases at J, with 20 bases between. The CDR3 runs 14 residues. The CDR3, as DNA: TGTGCCAGCAGCTCCGGGGGGCGCGGAGGGGTGGCTTTCTTT. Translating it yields CASSSGGRGGVAFF. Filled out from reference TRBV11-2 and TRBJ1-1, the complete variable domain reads EAGVAQSPRYKIIEKRQSVAFWCNPISGHATLYWYQQILGQGPKLLIQFQNNGVVDDSQLPKDRFSAERLKGVDSTLKIQPAKLEDSAVYLCASSSGGRGGVAFFGQGTRLTVV.

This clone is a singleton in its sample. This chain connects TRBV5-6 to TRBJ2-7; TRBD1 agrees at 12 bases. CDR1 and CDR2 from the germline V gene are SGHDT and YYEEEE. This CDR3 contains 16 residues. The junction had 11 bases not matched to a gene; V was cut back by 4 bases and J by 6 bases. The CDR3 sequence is CASSRGQGAPISEQYF. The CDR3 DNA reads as TGTGCCAGCAGCCGGGGACAGGGGGCTCCAATTAGCGAGCAGTACTTC.

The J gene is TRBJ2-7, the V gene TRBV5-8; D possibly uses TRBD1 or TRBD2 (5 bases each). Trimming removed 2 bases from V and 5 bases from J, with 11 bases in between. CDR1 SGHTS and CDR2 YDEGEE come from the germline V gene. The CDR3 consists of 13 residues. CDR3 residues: CASSFVGTNEQYF. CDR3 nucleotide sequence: TGTGCCAGCAGCTTCGTAGGGACCAACGAGCAGTACTTC.

The CDR3 DNA reads as TGTGCCAGCAGACCCGTCGACAGGGCGGATGAAGCTTTCTTT. It is translated as CASRPVDRADEAFF. This chain connects TRBV7-9 to TRBJ1-1, with 7 bases fitting TRBD1. CDR3 size: 14 residues. J was trimmed by 7 bases and V by 6 bases; bases with no gene match: 11. Germline V CDR1 and CDR2: SEHNR, FQNEAQ (reference sequence).

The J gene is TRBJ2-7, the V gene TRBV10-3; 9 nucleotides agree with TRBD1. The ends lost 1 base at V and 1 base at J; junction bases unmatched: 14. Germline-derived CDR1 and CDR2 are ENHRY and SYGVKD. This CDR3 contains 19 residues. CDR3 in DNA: TGTGCCATCAGTGAGTTCGTGGACAGAGGGACAGGGCGTTCCTACGAGCAGTACTTC. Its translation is CAISEFVDRGTGRSYEQYF.

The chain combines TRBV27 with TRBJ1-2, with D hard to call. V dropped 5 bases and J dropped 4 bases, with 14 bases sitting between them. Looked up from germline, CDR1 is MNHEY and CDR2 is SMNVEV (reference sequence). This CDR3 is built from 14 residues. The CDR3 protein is CASSQNPEGYGYTF. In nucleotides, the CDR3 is TGTGCCAGCAGTCAGAACCCGGAGGGCTATGGCTACACCTTC.

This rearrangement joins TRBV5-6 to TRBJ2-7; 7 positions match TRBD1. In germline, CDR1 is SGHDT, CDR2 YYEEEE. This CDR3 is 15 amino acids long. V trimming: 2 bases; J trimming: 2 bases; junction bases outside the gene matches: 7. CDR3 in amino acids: CASSLGPGGTYEQYF. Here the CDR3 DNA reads TGTGCCAGCAGCTTAGGGCCAGGGGGTACCTACGAGCAGTACTTC.